This T cell receptor (beta chain) was identified during a study of tissue T cells after allogeneic stem cell transplantation. Points from the study as a whole: Tissue-detected TCR repertoire was only partly captured by blood and spleen T cells. TCR repertoires tracked anatomic similarity, regardless of disease or transplant status.

Details on this clone: Its antigen is unidentified. Gene names are the mouse ones. The CDR3 extends 1 residue past the end of the read, so its final part is completed from the germline J gene.

The sample's time point: mouse harvest day 7 after allogeneic transplant. Tail vein injection delivered 10^7 T-cell-depleted bone marrow cells and 10^6 splenic CD5+ T cells. Produced via immunoSEQ multiplex PCR; TCRdb's table is partial and in-frame only. The table includes about 11,000 clones, 30% to 40% detected once. CDR3 length: 12 amino acids. Trimming pared 4 bases from V and 1 base from J, leaving 3 bases between. From germline, CDR1 is KGHTA and CDR2 FRNEEI. This chain links TRBV24 with TRBJ2-4; no reliable D call. This clonotype was obtained from a female BALB/c mouse given C57BL/6 T cells with graft-versus-host disease after an allogeneic hematopoietic cell transplant. The specimen was skin. CDR3 in amino acids: CASSRRQNTLYF. The CDR3 bases that were read are TGTGCCAGCAGTCGTCGTCAAAACACCTTGTAC.